The entry below describes one T cell receptor beta chain. There are 17 residues in the CDR3. V shed 4 bases, J shed 6 bases, and the junction held 8 bases outside the gene matches. Per germline, CDR1 MGHRA and CDR2 YSYEKL. These data come from a study of blood T cell repertoires in COVID-19. Study-level information: Researchers got acute and convalescent COVID-19 samples from the United States, Italy and Spain.

Per the original methods: Estimation of nucleated cell counts relied on the amplification of reference gene primers. Assay used: immunoSEQ multiplex PCR; TCRdb lists only in-frame clones, some missing. From that table come the V and J calls and clone size; the DNA was used to work out D and trimming. The sample shows around 300,000 clones, around 90% of them seen only once. V gene TRBV4-1 combines with J gene TRBJ2-3; TRBD2 matches at 15 bases. The clonotype originates from a woman in her forties or fifties with COVID-19, enrolled during active disease. Sequencing used peripheral blood. CDR3 nucleotide sequence: TGCGCCAGCAGCCTCGGGACTAGCGGGGGGTTGGTGGATACGCAGTATTTT. This translates into CASSLGTSGGLVDTQYF.